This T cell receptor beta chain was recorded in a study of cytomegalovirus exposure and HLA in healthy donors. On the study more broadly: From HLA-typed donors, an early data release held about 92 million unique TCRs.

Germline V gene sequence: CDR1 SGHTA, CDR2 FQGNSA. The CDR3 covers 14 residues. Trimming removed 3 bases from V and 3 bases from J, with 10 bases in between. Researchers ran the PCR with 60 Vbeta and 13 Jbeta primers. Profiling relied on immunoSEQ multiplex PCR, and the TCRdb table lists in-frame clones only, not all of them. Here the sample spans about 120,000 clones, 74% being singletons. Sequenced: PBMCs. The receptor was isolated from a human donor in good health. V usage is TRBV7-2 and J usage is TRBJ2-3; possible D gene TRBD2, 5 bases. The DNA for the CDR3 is TGTGCCAGCAGCTTCGGCGGAGGAACAGATACGCAGTATTTT. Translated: CASSFGGGTDTQYF.